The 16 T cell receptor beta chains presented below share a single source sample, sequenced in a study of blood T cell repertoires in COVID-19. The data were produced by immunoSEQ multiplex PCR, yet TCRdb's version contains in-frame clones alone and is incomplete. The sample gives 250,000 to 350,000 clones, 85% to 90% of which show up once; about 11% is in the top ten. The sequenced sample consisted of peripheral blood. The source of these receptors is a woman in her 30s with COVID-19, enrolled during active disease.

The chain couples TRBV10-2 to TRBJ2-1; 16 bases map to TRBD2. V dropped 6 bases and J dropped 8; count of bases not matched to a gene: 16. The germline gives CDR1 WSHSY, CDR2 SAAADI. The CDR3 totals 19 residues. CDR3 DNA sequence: TGCGCCAGCAGGGCCCCTTCCGGGACTAGCGGGAGGGCCGAATATGAGCAGTTCTTC. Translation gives CASRAPSGTSGRAEYEQFF.

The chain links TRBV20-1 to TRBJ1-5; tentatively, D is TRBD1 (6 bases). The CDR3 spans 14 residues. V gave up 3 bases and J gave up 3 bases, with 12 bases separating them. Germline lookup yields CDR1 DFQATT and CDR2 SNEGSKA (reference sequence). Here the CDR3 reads CSASVGQVNQPQHF. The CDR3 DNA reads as TGCAGTGCTAGTGTGGGACAAGTCAATCAGCCCCAGCATTTT.

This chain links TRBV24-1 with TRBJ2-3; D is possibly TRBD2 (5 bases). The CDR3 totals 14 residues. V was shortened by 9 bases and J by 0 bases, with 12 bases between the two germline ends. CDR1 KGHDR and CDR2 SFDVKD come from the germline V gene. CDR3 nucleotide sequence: TGTGCCACCTCACTAGGCCGTAGCACAGATACGCAGTATTTT. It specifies CATSLGRSTDTQYF.

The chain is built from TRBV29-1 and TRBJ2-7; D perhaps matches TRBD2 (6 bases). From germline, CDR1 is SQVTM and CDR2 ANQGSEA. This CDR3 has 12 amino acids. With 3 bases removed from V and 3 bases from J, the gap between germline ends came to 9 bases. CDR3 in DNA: TGCAGCGTTGACGGGGGAATCTACGAGCAGTACTTC. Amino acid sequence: CSVDGGIYEQYF.

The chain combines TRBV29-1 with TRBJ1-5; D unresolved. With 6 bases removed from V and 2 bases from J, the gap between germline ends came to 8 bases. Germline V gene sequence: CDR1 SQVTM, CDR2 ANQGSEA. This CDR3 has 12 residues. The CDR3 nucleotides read TGCAGCGTGCGATCTGGCAATCAGCCCCAGCATTTT. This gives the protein CSVRSGNQPQHF.

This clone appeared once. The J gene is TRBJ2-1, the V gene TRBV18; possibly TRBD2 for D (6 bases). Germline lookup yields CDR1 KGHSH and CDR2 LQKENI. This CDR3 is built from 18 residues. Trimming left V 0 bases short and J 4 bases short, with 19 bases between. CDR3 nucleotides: TGTGCCAGCTCACCACCAAGACTAGGGGCCCTGAGGTACAATGAGCAGTTCTTC. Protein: CASSPPRLGALRYNEQFF. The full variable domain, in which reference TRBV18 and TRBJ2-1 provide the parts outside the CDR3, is NAGVMQNPRHLVRRRGQEARLRCSPMKGHSHVYWYRQLPEEGLKFMVYLQKENIIDESGMPKERFSAEFPKEGPSILRIQQVVRGDSAAYFCASSPPRLGALRYNEQFFGPGTRLTVL.

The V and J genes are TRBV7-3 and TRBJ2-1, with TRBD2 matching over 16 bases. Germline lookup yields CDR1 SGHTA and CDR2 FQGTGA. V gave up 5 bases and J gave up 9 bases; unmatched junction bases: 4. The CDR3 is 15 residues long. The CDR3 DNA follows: TGTGCCAGCAGCGTCGGGACTAGCGGGAGGGCTGAGCAGTTCTTC. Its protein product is CASSVGTSGRAEQFF.

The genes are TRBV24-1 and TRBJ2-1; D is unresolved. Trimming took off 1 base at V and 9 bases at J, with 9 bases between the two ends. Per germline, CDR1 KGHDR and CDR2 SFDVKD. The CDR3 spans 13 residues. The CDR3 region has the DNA TGTGCCACCAGTGATTTAGAAACCGGTGAGCAGTTCTTC. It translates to CATSDLETGEQFF.

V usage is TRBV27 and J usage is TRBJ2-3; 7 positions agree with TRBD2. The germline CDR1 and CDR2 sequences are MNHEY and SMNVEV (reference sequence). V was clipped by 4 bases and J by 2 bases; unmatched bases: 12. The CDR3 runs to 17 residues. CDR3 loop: CASSSLGGSGVTDTQYF. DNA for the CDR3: TGTGCCAGCAGTTCGCTAGGCGGGAGCGGGGTCACAGATACGCAGTATTTT.

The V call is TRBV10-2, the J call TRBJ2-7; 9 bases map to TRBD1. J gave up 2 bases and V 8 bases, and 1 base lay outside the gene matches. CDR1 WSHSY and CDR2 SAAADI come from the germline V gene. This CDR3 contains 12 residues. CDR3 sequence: CASRTGAYEQYF. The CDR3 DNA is TGCGCCAGCCGGACAGGGGCCTACGAGCAGTACTTC.

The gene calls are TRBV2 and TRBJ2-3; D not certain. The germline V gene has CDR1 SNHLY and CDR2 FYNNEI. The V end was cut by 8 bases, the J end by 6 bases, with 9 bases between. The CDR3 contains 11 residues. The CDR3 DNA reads TGTGCCAGCCGATACGGGGATACGCAGTATTTT. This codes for CASRYGDTQYF.

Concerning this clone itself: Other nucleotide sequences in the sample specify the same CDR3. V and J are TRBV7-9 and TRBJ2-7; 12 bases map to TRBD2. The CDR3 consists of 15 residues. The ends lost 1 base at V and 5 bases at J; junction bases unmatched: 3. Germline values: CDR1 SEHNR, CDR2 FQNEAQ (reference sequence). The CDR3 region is CASSLVRLAGDEQYF. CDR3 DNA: TGTGCCAGCAGCTTAGTAAGACTAGCGGGAGACGAGCAGTACTTC.

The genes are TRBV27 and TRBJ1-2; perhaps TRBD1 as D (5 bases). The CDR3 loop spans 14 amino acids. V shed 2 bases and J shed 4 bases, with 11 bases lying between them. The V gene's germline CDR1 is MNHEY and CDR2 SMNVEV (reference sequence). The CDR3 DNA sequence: TGTGCCAGCAGTTTAATGGGGGAGGGCTATGGCTACACCTTC. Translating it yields CASSLMGEGYGYTF.

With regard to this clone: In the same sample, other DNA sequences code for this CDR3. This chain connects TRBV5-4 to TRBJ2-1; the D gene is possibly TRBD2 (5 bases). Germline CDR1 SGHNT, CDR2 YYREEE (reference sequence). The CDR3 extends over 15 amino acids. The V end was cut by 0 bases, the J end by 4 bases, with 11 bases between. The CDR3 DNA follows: TGTGCCAGCAGCTTGGTTACCAGCGGATACAATGAGCAGTTCTTC. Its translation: CASSLVTSGYNEQFF.

CDR3 nucleotides: TGTGCCAGCAGCCGGGATGGGACCACGGGACTAGCGGCCTACGAGCAGTACTTC. The encoded protein is CASSRDGTTGLAAYEQYF. The chain combines TRBV4-2 with TRBJ2-7; 11 bases align to TRBD2. V was pared by 4 bases and J by 2 bases, with 13 bases of the junction left unmatched. Germline assignment: CDR1 LGHNA and CDR2 YNFKEQ. The CDR3 has 18 amino acids.

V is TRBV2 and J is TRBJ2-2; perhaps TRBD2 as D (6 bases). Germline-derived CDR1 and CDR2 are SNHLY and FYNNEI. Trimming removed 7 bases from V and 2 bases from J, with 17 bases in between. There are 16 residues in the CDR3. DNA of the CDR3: TGTGCCAGCATCCCCCGGGAGACAGCAAACACCGGGGAGCTGTTTTTT. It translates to CASIPRETANTGELFF.